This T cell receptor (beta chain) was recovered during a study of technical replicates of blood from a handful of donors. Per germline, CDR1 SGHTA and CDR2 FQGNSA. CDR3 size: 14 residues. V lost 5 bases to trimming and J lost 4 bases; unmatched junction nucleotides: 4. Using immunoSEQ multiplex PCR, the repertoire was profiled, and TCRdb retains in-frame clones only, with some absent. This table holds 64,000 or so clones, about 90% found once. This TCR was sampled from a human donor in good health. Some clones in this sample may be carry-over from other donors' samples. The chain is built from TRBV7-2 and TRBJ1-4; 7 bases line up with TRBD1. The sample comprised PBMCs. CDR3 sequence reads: CASSRTGNNEKLFF. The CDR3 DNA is TGTGCCAGCAGCCGGACAGGAAATAATGAAAAACTGTTTTTT.